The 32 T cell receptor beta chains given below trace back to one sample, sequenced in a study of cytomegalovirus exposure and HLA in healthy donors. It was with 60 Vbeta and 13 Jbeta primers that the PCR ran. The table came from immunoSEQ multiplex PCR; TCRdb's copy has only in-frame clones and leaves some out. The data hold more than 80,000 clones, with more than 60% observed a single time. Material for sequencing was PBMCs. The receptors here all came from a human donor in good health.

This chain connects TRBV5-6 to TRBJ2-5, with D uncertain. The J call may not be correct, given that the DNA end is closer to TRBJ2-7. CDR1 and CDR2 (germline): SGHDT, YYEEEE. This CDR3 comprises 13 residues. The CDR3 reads CASSLGTTYEQYF. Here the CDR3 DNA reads TGTGCCAGCAGCCTAGGCACCACCTACGAGCAGTACTTC.

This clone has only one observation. This CDR3 reads CASSRKVGQGRMNTEAFF. CDR3 coding DNA: TGTGCCAGTAGTAGGAAGGTTGGACAGGGGCGGATGAACACTGAAGCTTTCTTT. This chain connects TRBV19 to TRBJ1-1, with 9 bases identical to TRBD1. CDR3 length: 18 residues. Trimming cost V 4 bases and J 0 bases; bases outside gene matches: 12. The germline V gene has CDR1 LNHDA and CDR2 SQIVND (reference sequence). Filled out from reference TRBV19 and TRBJ1-1, the complete variable domain reads DGGITQSPKYLFRKEGQNVTLSCEQNLNHDAMYWYRQDPGQGLRLIYYSQIVNDFQKGDIAEGYSVSREKKESFPLTVTSAQKNPTAFYLCASSRKVGQGRMNTEAFFGQGTRLTVV.

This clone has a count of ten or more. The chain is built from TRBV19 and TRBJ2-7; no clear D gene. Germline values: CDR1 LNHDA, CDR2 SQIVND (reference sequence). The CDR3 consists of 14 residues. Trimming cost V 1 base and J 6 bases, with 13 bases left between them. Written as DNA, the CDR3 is TGTGCCAGTAGTATAGGGAGAGGTACCGGCGAGCAGTACTTC. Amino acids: CASSIGRGTGEQYF.

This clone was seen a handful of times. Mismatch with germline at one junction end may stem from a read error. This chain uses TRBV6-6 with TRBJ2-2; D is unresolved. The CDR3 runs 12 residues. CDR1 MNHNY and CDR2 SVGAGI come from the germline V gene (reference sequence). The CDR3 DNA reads TGTGCCAGCACTTGGGCCACCCGGGAGCTGTTTTTT. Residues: CASTWATRELFF.

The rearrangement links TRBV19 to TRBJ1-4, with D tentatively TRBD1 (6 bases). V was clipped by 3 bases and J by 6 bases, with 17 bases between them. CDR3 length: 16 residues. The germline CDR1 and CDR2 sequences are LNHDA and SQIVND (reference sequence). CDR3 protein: CASSITGTSGYEKLFF. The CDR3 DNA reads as TGTGCCAGTAGTATCACCGGGACAAGTGGCTATGAAAAACTGTTTTTT.

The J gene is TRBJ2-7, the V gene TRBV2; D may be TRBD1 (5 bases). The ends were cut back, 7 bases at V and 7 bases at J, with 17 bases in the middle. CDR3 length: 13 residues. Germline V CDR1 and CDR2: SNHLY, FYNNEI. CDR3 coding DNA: TGTGCCAGCAAAAGGGGCGCAATGGGAGAGCAGTACTTC. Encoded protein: CASKRGAMGEQYF.

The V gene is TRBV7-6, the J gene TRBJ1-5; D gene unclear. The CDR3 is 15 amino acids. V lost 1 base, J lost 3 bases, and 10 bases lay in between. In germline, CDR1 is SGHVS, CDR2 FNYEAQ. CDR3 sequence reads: CASSLGPGPNQPQHF. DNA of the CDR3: TGTGCCAGCAGCTTAGGGCCAGGCCCCAATCAGCCCCAGCATTTT.

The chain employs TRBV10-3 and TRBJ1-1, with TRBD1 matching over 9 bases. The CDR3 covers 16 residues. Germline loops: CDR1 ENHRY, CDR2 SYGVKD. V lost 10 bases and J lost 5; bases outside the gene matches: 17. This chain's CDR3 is CANSRSTGGDLTEAFF. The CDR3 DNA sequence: TGTGCCAACTCCCGGAGTACAGGGGGCGATTTGACTGAAGCTTTCTTT.

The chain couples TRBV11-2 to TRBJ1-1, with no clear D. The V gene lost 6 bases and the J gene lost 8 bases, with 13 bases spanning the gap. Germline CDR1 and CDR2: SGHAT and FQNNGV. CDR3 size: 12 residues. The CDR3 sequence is CASRSGSSEAFF. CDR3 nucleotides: TGTGCCAGCAGGTCGGGTTCCTCCGAAGCTTTCTTT.

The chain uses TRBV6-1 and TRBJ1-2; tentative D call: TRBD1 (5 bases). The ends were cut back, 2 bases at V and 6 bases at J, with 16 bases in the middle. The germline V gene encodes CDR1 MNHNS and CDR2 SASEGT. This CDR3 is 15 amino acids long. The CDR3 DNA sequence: TGTGCCAGCAGTGAATCTTCTGGGGCTGTAGATGGCTACACCTTC. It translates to CASSESSGAVDGYTF.

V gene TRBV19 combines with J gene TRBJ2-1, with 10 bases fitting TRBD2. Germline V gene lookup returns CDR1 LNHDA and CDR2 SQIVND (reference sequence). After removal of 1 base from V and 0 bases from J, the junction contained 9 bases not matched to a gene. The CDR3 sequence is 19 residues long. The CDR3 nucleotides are TGTGCCAGTAGTATAGTTAAGCGGGGGGGCCTCTTCTCCTACAATGAGCAGTTCTTC. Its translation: CASSIVKRGGLFSYNEQFF.

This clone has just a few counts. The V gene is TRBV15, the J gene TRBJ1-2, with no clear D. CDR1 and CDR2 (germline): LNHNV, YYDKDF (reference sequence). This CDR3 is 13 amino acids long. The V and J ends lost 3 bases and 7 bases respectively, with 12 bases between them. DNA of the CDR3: TGTGCCACCAGCAGGGAAACTCCGGGTGGCTACACCTTC. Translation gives CATSRETPGGYTF.

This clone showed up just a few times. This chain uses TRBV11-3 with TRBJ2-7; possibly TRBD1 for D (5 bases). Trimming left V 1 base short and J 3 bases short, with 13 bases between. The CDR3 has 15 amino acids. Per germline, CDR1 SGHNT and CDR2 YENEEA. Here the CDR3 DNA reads TGTGCCAGCAGCTTAGGCAGGGCCAACCACTACGAGCAGTACTTC. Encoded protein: CASSLGRANHYEQYF.

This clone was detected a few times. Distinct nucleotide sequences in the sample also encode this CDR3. CDR3 bases: TGTGCCAGCAGTGAAGGGGGGCGGAGCACAGATACGCAGTATTTT. It encodes CASSEGGRSTDTQYF. The chain employs TRBV6-1 and TRBJ2-3, with D perhaps TRBD1 (6 bases). The CDR3 totals 15 residues. CDR1 and CDR2 (germline): MNHNS, SASEGT. Deletions cut 1 base from V and 0 bases from J, with 8 bases between.

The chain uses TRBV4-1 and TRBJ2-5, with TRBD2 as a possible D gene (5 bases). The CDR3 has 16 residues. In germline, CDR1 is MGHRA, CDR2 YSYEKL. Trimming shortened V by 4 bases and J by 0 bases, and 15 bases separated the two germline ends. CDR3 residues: CASSPGFGRDQETQYF. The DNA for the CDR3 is TGCGCCAGCAGCCCAGGCTTTGGGCGGGACCAAGAGACCCAGTACTTC.

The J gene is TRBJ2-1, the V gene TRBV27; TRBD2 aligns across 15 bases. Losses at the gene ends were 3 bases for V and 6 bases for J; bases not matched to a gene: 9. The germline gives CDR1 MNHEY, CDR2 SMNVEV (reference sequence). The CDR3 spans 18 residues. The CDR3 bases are TGTGCCAGCAGTTTCGGACTAGCGGGAGGGCCGAGGAGCAATGAGCAGTTCTTC. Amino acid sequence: CASSFGLAGGPRSNEQFF.

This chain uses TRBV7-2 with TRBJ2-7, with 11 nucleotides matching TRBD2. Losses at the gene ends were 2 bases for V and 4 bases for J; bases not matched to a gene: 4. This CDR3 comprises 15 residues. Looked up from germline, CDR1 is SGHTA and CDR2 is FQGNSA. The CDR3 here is CASSLLGLAAYEQYF. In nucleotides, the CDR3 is TGTGCCAGCAGCTTATTGGGACTAGCGGCATACGAGCAGTACTTC. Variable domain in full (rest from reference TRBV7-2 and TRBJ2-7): GAGVSQSPSNKVTEKGKDVELRCDPISGHTALYWYRQSLGQGLEFLIYFQGNSAPDKSGLPSDRFSAERTGGSVSTLTIQRTQQEDSAVYLCASSLLGLAAYEQYFGPGTRLTVT.

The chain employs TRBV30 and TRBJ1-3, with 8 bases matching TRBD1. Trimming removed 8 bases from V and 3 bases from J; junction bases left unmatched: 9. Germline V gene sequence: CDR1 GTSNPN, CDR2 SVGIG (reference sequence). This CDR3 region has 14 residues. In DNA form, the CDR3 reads TGTGCCGGTTCTCAGGGGGCGAATGGAAACACCATATATTTT. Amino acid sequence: CAGSQGANGNTIYF. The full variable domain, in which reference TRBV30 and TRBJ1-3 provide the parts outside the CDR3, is SQTIHQWPATLVQPVGSPLSLECTVEGTSNPNLYWYRQAAGRGLQLLFYSVGIGQISSEVPQNLSASRPQDRQFILSSKKLLLSDSGFYLCAGSQGANGNTIYFGEGSWLTVV.

The CDR3 spells CASSHRTGVSGNTIYF. In DNA form, the CDR3 reads TGTGCCAGCAGCCACCGGACAGGGGTGTCTGGAAACACCATATATTTT. This rearrangement joins TRBV5-4 to TRBJ1-3; 9 bases line up with TRBD1. This CDR3 spans 16 amino acids. Germline values: CDR1 SGHNT, CDR2 YYREEE (reference sequence). Trimming took 4 bases from V and 1 from J; bases not matched to a gene: 6.

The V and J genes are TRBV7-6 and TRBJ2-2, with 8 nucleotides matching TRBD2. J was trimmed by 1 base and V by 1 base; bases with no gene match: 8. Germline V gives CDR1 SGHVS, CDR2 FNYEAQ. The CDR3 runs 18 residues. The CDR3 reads CASSLVGLAGQNTGELFF. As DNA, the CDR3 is TGTGCCAGCAGCTTAGTGGGGCTAGCGGGTCAGAACACCGGGGAGCTGTTTTTT.

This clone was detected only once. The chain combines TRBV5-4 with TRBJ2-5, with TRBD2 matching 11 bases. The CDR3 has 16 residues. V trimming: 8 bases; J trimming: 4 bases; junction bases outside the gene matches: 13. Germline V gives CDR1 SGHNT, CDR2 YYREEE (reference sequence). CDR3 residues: CASGRASGRSRETQYF. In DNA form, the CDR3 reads TGTGCCAGTGGGAGGGCTAGCGGGAGGTCACGAGAGACCCAGTACTTC.

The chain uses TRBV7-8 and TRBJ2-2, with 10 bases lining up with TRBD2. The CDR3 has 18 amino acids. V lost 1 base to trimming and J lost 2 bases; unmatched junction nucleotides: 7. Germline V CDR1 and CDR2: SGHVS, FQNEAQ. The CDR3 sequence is CASSLVPSGSGNTGELFF. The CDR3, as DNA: TGTGCCAGCAGCTTAGTTCCTAGCGGGAGCGGCAACACCGGGGAGCTGTTTTTT.

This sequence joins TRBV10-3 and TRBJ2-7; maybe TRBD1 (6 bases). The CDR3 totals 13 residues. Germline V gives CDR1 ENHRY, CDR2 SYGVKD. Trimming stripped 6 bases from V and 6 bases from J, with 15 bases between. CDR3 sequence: CAISTDRTCEQYF. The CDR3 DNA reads TGTGCCATCAGCACAGACAGGACCTGCGAGCAGTACTTC.

CDR3 DNA sequence: TGTGCCAGCAGCTTAGCGATGGCTAGCGGGGCGGTCTACGAGCAGTACTTC. This codes for CASSLAMASGAVYEQYF. The chain is built from TRBV7-9 and TRBJ2-7; 9 nucleotides line up with TRBD2. J lost 3 bases, V lost 0 bases, and 9 bases had no gene match. Germline lookup yields CDR1 SEHNR and CDR2 FQNEAQ (reference sequence). This CDR3 spans 17 amino acids.

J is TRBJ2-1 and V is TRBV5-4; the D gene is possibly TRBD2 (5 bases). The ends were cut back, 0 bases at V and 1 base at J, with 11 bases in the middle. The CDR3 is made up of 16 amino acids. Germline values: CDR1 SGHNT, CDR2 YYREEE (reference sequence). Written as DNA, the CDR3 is TGTGCCAGCAGCTTGGACAGCCGAGGGTCCTACAATGAGCAGTTCTTC. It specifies CASSLDSRGSYNEQFF. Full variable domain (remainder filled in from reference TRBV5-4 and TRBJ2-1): ETGVTQSPTHLIKTRGQQVTLRCSSQSGHNTVSWYQQALGQGPQFIFQYYREEENGRGNFPPRFSGLQFPNYSSELNVNALELDDSALYLCASSLDSRGSYNEQFFGPGTRLTVL.

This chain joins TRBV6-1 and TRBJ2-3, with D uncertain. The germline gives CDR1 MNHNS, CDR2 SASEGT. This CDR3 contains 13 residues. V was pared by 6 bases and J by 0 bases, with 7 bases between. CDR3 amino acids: CASRPLSTDTQYF. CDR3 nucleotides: TGTGCCAGCAGACCACTCAGCACAGATACGCAGTATTTT.

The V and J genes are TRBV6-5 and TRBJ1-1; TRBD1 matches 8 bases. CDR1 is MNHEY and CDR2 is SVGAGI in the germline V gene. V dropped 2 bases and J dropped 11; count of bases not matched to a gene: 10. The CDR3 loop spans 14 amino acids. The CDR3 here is CASSYPGQAAPAFF. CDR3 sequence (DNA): TGTGCCAGCAGTTACCCGGGACAGGCGGCTCCTGCTTTCTTT.

DNA for the CDR3: TGTGCCAGCAGTTTGGACAGGGGATACTCTCTCCCAGAGCAGTACTTC. Amino acid sequence: CASSLDRGYSLPEQYF. The rearrangement joins TRBV27 to TRBJ2-7; TRBD1 matches at 9 bases. The V and J ends lost 3 bases and 7 bases, in that order; junction bases with no gene match: 13. CDR3 length: 16 residues. CDR1 and CDR2 from the germline V gene are MNHEY and SMNVEV (reference sequence).

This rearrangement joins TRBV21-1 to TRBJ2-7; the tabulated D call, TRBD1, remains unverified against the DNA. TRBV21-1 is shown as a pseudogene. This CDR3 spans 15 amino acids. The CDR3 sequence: CASSKWKQGFHEQYF. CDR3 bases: TGTGCCAGCAGCAAATGGAAACAGGGTTTCCACGAGCAGTACTTC.

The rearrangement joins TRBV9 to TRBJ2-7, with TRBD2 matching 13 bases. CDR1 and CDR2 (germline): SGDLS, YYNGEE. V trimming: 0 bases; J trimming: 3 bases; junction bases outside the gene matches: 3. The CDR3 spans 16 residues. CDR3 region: CASSVETSGRIYEQYF. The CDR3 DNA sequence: TGTGCCAGCAGCGTAGAGACTAGCGGGAGGATCTACGAGCAGTACTTC.

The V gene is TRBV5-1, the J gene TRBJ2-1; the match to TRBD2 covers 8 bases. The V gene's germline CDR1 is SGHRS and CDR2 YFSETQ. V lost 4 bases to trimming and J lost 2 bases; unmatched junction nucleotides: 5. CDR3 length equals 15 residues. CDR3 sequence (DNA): TGCGCCAGCAGCGGCGGGGGGAATACCTACAATGAGCAGTTCTTC. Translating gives CASSGGGNTYNEQFF.

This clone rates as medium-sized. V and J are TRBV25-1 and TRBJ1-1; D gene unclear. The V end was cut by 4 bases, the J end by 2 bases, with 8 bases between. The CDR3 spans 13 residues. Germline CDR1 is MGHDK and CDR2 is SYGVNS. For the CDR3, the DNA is TGTGCCAGCAGTGTCACTCATAACACTGAAGCTTTCTTT. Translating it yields CASSVTHNTEAFF. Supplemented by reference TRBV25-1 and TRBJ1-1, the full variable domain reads EADIYQTPRYLVIGTGKKITLECSQTMGHDKMYWYQQDPGMELHLIHYSYGVNSTEKGDLSSESTVSRIRTEHFPLTLESARPSHTSQYLCASSVTHNTEAFFGQGTRLTVV.